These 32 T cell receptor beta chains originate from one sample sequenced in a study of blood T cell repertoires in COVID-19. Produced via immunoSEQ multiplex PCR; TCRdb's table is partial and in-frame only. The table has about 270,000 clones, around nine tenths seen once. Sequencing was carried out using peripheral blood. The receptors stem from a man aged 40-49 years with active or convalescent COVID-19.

The CDR3 region is CASSRHTGSSSPLHF. The CDR3 nucleotides are TGTGCCAGCAGTCGCCACACAGGGTCCTCTTCACCCCTCCACTTT. The rearrangement uses TRBV7-9 and TRBJ1-6, with a possible D match to TRBD1 (6 bases). The CDR3 runs 15 residues. Trimming removed 6 bases from V and 9 bases from J, with 18 bases in between. Per the germline V gene, CDR1 is SEHNR and CDR2 is FQNEAQ (reference sequence).

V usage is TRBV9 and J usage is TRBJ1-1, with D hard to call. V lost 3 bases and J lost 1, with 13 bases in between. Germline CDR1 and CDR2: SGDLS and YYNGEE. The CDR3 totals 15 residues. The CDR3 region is CASSARSSGNTEAFF. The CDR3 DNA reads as TGTGCCAGCAGCGCCCGGTCCTCCGGGAACACTGAAGCTTTCTTT.

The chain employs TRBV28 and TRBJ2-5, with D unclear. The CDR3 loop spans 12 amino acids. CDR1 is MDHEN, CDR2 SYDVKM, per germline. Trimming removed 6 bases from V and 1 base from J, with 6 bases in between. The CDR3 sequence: CASRVGQETQYF. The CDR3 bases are TGTGCCAGCAGAGTCGGCCAAGAGACCCAGTACTTC.

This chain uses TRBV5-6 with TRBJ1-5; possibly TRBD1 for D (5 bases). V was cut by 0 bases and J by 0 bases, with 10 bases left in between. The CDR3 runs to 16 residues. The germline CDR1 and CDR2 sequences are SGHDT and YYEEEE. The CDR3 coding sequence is TGTGCCAGCAGCTTGGGGGGAGGGGCTAGCAATCAGCCCCAGCATTTT. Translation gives CASSLGGGASNQPQHF.

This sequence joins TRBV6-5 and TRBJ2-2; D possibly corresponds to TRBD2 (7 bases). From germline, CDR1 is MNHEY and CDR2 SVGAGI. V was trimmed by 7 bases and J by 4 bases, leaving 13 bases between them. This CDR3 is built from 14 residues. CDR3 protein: CASTPGGPTGELFF. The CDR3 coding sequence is TGTGCCAGCACCCCCGGGGGGCCCACCGGGGAGCTGTTTTTT.

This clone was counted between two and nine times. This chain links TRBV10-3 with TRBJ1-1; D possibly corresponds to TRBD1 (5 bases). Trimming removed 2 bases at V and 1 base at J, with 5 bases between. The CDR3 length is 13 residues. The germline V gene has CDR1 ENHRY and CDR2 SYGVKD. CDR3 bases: TGTGCCATCAGTGAGACAGGGAACACTGAAGCTTTCTTT. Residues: CAISETGNTEAFF.

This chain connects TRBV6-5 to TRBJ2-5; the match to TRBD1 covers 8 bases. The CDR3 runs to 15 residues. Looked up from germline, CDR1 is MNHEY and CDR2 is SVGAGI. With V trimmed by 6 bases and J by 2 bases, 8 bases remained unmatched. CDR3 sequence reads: CASSRTGGWQETQYF. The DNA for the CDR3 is TGTGCCAGCAGCCGTACAGGGGGTTGGCAAGAGACCCAGTACTTC.

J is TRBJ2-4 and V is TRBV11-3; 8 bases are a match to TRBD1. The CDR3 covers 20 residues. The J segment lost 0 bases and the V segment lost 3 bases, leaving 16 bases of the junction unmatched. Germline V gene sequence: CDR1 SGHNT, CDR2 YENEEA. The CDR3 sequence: CASSFVRTGSRSLAKNIQYF. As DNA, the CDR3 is TGTGCCAGCAGCTTTGTCAGGACAGGGTCCCGCTCACTAGCCAAAAACATTCAGTACTTC. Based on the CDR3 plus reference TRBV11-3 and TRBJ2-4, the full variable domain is EAGVVQSPRYKIIEKKQPVAFWCNPISGHNTLYWYLQNLGQGPELLIRYENEEAVDDSQLPKDRFSAERLKGVDSTLKIQPAELGDSAVYLCASSFVRTGSRSLAKNIQYFGAGTRLSVL.

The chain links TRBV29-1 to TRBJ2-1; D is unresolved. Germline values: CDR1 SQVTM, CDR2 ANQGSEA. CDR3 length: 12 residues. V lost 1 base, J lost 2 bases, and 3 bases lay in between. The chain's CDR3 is CSVEGAYNEQFF. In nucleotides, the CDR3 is TGCAGCGTTGAAGGAGCCTACAATGAGCAGTTCTTC.

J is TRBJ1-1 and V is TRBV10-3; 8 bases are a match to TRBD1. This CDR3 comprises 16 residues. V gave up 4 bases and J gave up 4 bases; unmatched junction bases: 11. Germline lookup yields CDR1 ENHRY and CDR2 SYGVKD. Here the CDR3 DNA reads TGTGCCATCAGTGCTGGGACAGGCGGTGGGACCACTGAAGCTTTCTTT. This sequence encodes CAISAGTGGGTTEAFF.

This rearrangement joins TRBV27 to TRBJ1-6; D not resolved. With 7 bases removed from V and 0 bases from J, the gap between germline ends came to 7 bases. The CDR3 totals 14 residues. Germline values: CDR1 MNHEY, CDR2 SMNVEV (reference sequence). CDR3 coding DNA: TGTGCCAGCACGGGGAGCTCCTATAATTCACCCCTCCACTTT. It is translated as CASTGSSYNSPLHF.

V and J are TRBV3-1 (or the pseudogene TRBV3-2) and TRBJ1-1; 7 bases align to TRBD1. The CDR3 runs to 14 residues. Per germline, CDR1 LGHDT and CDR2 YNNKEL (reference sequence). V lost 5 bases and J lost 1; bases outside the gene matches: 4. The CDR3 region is CASSTGVQNTEAFF. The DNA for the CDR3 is TGTGCCAGCAGCACAGGGGTCCAGAACACTGAAGCTTTCTTT.

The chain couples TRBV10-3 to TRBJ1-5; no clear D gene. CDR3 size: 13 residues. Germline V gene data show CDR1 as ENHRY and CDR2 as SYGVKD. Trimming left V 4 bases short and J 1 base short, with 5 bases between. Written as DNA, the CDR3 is TGTGCCATCAGTGGACAAAGCAATCAGCCCCAGCATTTT. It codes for CAISGQSNQPQHF.

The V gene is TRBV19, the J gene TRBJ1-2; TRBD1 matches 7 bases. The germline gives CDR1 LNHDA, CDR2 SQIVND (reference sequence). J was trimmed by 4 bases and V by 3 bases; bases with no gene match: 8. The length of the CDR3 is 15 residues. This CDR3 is CASSIGTEGGYGYTF. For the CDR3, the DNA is TGTGCCAGTAGTATCGGGACAGAAGGAGGCTATGGCTACACCTTC.

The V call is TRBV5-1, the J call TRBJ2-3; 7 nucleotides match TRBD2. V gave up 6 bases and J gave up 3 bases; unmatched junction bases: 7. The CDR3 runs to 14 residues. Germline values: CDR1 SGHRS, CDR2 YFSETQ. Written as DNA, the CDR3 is TGCGCCAGCACCCCAAGCGGGGAGACAGATACGCAGTATTTT. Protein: CASTPSGETDTQYF.

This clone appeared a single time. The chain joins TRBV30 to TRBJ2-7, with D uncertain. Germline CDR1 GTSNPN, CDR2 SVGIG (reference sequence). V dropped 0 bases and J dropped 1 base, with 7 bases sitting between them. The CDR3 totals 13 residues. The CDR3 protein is CAWSVSGSYEQYF. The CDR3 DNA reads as TGTGCCTGGAGTGTTTCGGGTTCCTACGAGCAGTACTTC.

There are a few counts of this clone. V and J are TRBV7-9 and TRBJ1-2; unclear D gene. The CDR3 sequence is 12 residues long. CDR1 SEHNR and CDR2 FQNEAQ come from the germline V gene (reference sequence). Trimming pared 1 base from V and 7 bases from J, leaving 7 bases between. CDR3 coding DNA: TGTGCCAGCAGCTTAGGTCCGGGTGGCTACACCTTC. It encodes CASSLGPGGYTF.

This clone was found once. For the CDR3, the DNA is TGTGCCGCGGGAGGCGCTAGCGGGGGGGCAGATACGCAGTATTTT. It codes for CAAGGASGGADTQYF. The rearrangement uses TRBV19 and TRBJ2-3; 12 nucleotides line up with TRBD2. Germline V gives CDR1 LNHDA, CDR2 SQIVND (reference sequence). J was trimmed by 4 bases and V by 11 bases; bases with no gene match: 10. This CDR3 region has 15 residues.

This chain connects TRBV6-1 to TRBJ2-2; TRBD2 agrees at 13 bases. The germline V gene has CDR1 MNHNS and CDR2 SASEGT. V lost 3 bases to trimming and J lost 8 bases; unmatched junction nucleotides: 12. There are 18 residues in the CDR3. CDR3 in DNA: TGTGCCAGCAGTGACCCGAGAACTAGCGGGAGGGCCTTAGGGGAGCTGTTTTTT. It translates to CASSDPRTSGRALGELFF.

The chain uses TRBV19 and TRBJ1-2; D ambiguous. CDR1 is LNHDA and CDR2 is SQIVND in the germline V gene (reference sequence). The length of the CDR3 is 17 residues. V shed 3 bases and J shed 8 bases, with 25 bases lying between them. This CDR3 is CASSIGLGGKVREGYTF. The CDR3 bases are TGTGCCAGTAGTATCGGTCTAGGCGGAAAAGTTCGAGAAGGCTACACCTTC.

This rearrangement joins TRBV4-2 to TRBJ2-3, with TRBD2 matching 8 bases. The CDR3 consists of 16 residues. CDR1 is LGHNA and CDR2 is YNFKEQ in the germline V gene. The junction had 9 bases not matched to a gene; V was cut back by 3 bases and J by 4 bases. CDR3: CASSQGARGEPDTQYF. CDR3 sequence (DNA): TGTGCCAGCAGCCAGGGGGCGCGGGGGGAACCAGATACGCAGTATTTT.

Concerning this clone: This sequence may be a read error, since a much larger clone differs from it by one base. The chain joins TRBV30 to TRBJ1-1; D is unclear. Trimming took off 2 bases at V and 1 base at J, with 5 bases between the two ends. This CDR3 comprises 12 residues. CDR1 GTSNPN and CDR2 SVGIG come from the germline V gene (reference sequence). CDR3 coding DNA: TGTGCCTGGAGTCCAGGGAACACTGAAGCTTTCTTT. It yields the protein CAWSPGNTEAFF.

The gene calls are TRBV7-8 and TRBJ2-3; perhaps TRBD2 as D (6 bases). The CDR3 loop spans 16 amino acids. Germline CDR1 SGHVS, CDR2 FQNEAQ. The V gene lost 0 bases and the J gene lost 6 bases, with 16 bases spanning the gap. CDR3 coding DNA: TGTGCCAGCAGCTTAGCTCCAGCGGGCTTAGGGGATACGCAGTATTTT. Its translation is CASSLAPAGLGDTQYF.

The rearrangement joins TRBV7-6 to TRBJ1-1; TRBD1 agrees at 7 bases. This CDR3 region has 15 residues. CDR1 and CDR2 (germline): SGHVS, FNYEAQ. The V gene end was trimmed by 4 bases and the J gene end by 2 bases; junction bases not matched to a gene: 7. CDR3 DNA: TGTGCCAGCAGCTCTAGGACAGGCGGCAACACTGAAGCTTTCTTT. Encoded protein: CASSSRTGGNTEAFF.

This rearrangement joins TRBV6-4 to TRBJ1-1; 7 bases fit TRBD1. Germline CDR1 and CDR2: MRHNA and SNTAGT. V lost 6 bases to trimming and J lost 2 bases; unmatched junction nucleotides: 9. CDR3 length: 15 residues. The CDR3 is CASRTGTEANTEAFF. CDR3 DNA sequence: TGTGCCAGCAGGACAGGGACAGAAGCTAACACTGAAGCTTTCTTT.

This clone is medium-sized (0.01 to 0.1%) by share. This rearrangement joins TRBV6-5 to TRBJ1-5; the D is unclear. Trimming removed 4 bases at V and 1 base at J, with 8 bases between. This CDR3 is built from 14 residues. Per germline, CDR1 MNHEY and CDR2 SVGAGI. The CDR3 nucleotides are TGTGCCAGCAGTTTCTACGGGAGCAATCAGCCCCAGCATTTT. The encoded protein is CASSFYGSNQPQHF.

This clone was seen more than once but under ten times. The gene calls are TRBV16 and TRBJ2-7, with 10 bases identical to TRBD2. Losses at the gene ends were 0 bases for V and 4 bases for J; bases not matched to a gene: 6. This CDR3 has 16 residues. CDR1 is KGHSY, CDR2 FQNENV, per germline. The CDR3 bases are TGTGCCAGCAGCCAATCGGGGGCTAGCGGGAGTTACGAGCAGTACTTC. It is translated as CASSQSGASGSYEQYF.

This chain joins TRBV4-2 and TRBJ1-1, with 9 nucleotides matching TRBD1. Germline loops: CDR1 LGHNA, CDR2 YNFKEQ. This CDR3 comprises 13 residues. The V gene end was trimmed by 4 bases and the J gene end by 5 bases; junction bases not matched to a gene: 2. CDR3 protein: CASSRDRGTEAFF. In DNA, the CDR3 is TGTGCCAGCAGCCGAGACAGGGGGACTGAAGCTTTCTTT.

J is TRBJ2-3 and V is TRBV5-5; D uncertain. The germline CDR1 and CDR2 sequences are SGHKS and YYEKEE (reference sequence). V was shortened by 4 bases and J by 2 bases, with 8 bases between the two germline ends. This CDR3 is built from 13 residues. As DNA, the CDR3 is TGTGCCAGCAGCCTTTTCCCCACAGATACGCAGTATTTT. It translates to CASSLFPTDTQYF.

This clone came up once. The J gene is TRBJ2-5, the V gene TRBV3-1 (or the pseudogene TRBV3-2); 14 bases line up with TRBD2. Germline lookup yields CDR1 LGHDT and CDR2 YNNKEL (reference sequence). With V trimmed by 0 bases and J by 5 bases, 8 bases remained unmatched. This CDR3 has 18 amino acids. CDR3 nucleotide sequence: TGTGCCAGCAGCCAAGAGGGGGGACTAGCGGGAGACAGGGAGACCCAGTACTTC. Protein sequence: CASSQEGGLAGDRETQYF.

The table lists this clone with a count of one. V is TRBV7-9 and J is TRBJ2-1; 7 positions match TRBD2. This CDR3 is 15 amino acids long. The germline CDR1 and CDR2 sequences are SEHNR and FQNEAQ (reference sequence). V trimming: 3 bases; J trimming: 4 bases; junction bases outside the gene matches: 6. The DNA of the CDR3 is TGTGCCAGCAGCTTGGGGAGGGCCGGATACAATGAGCAGTTCTTC. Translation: CASSLGRAGYNEQFF. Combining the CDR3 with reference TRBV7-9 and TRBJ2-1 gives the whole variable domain DTGVSQNPRHKITKRGQNVTFRCDPISEHNRLYWYRQTLGQGPEFLTYFQNEAQLEKSRLLSDRFSAERPKGSFSTLEIQRTEQGDSAMYLCASSLGRAGYNEQFFGPGTRLTVL.

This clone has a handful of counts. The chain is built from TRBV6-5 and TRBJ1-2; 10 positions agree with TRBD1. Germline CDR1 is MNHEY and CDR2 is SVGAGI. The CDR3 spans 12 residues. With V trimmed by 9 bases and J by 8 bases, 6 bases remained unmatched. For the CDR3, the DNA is TGTGCCAGGGGGGACAGGGGACTCGGCTACACCTTC. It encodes CARGDRGLGYTF.